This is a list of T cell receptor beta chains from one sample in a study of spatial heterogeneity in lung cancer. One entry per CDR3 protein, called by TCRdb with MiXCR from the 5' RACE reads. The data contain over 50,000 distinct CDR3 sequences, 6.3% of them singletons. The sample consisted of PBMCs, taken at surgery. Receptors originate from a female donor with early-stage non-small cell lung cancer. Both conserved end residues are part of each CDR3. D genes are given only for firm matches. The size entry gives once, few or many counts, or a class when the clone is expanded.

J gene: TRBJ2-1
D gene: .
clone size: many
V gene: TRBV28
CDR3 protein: CASSSSWVDGFF
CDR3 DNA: TGTGCCAGCAGTTCTAGTTGGGTCGACGGGTTCTTC

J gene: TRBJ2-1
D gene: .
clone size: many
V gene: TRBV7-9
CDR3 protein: CASSSIGAEQFF
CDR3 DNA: TGTGCCAGCAGCTCAATCGGAGCTGAGCAGTTCTTC

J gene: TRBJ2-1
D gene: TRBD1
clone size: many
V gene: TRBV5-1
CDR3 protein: CASRAGTGTFDEQFF
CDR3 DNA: TGCGCCAGCAGGGCCGGGACAGGTACCTTCGATGAGCAGTTCTTC

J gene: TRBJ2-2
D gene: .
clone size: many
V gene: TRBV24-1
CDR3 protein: CATSDSPGRTTGELFF
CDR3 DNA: TGTGCCACCAGTGATTCCCCGGGTCGAACCACCGGGGAGCTGTTTTTT

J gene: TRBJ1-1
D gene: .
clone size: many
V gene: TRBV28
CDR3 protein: CATAFGEAFF
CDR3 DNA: TGTGCCACCGCTTTCGGTGAAGCTTTCTTT

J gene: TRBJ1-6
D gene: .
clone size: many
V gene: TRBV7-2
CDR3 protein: CASSLYPDSPLHF
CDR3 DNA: TGTGCCAGCAGTCTCTATCCGGATTCACCCCTCCACTTT

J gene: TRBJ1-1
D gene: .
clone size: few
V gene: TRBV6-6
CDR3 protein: CASSYGTSNTEAFF
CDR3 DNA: TGTGCCAGCAGTTACGGCACATCCAACACTGAAGCTTTCTTT

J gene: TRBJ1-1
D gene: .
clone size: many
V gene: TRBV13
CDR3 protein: CASSRMAEAFF
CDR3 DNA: TGTGCCAGCAGCCGGATGGCTGAAGCTTTCTTT

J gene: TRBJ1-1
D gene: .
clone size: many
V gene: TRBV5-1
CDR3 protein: CASSTGDKNTEAFF
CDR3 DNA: TGCGCCAGCAGCACCGGGGACAAGAACACTGAAGCTTTCTTT

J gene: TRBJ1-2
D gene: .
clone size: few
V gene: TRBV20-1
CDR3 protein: CSARATGANYGYTF
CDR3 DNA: TGCAGTGCTCGAGCGACAGGCGCTAACTATGGCTACACCTTC